A single sample gave rise to the 32 T cell receptor beta chains below, sequenced in a study of lymphopenia after photon versus proton radiotherapy. Profiling relied on immunoSEQ multiplex PCR, and the TCRdb table lists in-frame clones only, not all of them. The profile shows 150,000 to 200,000 clones, 75% to 90% of them singletons. The material was peripheral blood, obtained from a patient treated with photon-based radiotherapy. These receptors were taken from a man aged 45 to 65 with gastric cancer.

The chain has TRBV6-1 and TRBJ2-7; 14 bases agree with TRBD2. V trimming: 4 bases; J trimming: 2 bases; junction bases outside the gene matches: 4. This CDR3 spans 16 amino acids. Germline CDR1 reads MNHNS; CDR2 reads SASEGT. In nucleotides, the CDR3 is TGTGCCAGCAGTGGGGGGACTAGCGGGAGCACCTACGAGCAGTACTTC. Protein sequence: CASSGGTSGSTYEQYF.

V and J are TRBV11-2 and TRBJ2-3, with 9 bases matching TRBD1. V lost 4 bases to trimming and J lost 0 bases; unmatched junction nucleotides: 8. Germline V gene lookup returns CDR1 SGHAT and CDR2 FQNNGV. The CDR3 is 17 amino acids. CDR3 region: CASSSVGTGSSTDTQYF. For the CDR3, the DNA is TGTGCCAGCAGCTCAGTCGGGACAGGGAGTAGCACAGATACGCAGTATTTT.

The chain couples TRBV6-5 to TRBJ1-2, with 7 bases lining up with TRBD1. The CDR3 length is 14 residues. V was clipped by 5 bases and J by 4 bases; unmatched bases: 7. The germline CDR1 and CDR2 sequences are MNHEY and SVGAGI. CDR3 bases: TGTGCCAGCAGTGCCCTGACAGGGACCTATGGCTACACCTTC. It specifies CASSALTGTYGYTF.

The chain joins TRBV5-4 to TRBJ2-7, with D possibly matching TRBD1 (6 bases). The V gene's germline CDR1 is SGHNT and CDR2 YYREEE (reference sequence). The CDR3 is 15 residues long. The V gene lost 4 bases and the J gene lost 2 bases, with 16 bases spanning the gap. CDR3 sequence (DNA): TGTGCCAGCAGCCCCCCCGGGACATCCACCTACGAGCAGTACTTC. Translated, it gives CASSPPGTSTYEQYF.

This chain connects TRBV6-5 to TRBJ2-3, with 7 bases lining up with TRBD1. The CDR3 spans 15 residues. Per the germline V gene, CDR1 is MNHEY and CDR2 is SVGAGI. The V segment lost 6 bases and the J segment 0 bases; nucleotides outside the gene matches: 6. CDR3 in DNA: TGTGCCAGCAGCTCGGACAGGCGTAGCACAGATACGCAGTATTTT. Translation: CASSSDRRSTDTQYF.

The chain has TRBV7-7 and TRBJ2-2; tentative D call: TRBD2 (6 bases). The V gene's germline CDR1 is SSHAT and CDR2 FNYEAQ (reference sequence). The CDR3 covers 14 residues. V was trimmed by 1 base and J by 6 bases, leaving 9 bases between them. The CDR3 reads CASSLGGVAGELFF. The DNA for the CDR3 is TGTGCCAGCAGCTTAGGCGGGGTTGCCGGGGAGCTGTTTTTT.

The CDR3 sequence: CASSPLRGENEQFF. The CDR3 DNA reads as TGTGCCAGCTCACCGCTTAGAGGGGAGAATGAGCAGTTCTTC. The rearrangement links TRBV18 to TRBJ2-1, with D perhaps matching TRBD1 or TRBD2 (5 bases each). The CDR3 totals 14 residues. V was clipped by 3 bases and J by 7 bases, with 13 bases between them. Per germline, CDR1 KGHSH and CDR2 LQKENI.

This rearrangement joins TRBV20-1 to TRBJ2-3, with 7 bases matching TRBD1. The CDR3 totals 11 residues. The V gene end was trimmed by 5 bases and the J gene end by 9 bases; junction bases not matched to a gene: 5. CDR1 DFQATT and CDR2 SNEGSKA come from the germline V gene (reference sequence). The chain's CDR3 is CSAGDRMTQYF. The CDR3 DNA sequence: TGCAGTGCTGGGGACAGAATGACGCAGTATTTT.

The chain is built from TRBV18 and TRBJ2-7; 7 bases fit TRBD1. The CDR3 has 15 amino acids. Germline V gene data show CDR1 as KGHSH and CDR2 as LQKENI. Trimming took 4 bases from V and 3 from J; bases not matched to a gene: 9. CDR3 DNA sequence: TGTGCCAGCTCACGGACAGGTCGGGATATCTACGAGCAGTACTTC. As protein: CASSRTGRDIYEQYF. Full variable domain (rest looked up from reference TRBV18 and TRBJ2-7): NAGVMQNPRHLVRRRGQEARLRCSPMKGHSHVYWYRQLPEEGLKFMVYLQKENIIDESGMPKERFSAEFPKEGPSILRIQQVVRGDSAAYFCASSRTGRDIYEQYFGPGTRLTVT.

The V gene is TRBV10-3, the J gene TRBJ1-3; D unclear. CDR3 size: 15 residues. Per the germline V gene, CDR1 is ENHRY and CDR2 is SYGVKD. V was cut by 0 bases and J by 3 bases, with 9 bases left in between. DNA of the CDR3: TGTGCCATCAGTGAGTCCACGGACGGTGGAAACACCATATATTTT. Protein: CAISESTDGGNTIYF.

This chain links TRBV6-5 with TRBJ2-1; TRBD2 matches 9 bases. The CDR3 is made up of 15 amino acids. J was trimmed by 3 bases and V by 7 bases; bases with no gene match: 7. Per the germline V gene, CDR1 is MNHEY and CDR2 is SVGAGI. In DNA, the CDR3 is TGTGCCAGCATGGCGGGAGGGCCACACTACAATGAGCAGTTCTTC. Translated, it gives CASMAGGPHYNEQFF.

The CDR3: CASSPGGQGYQPQHF. The DNA for the CDR3 is TGTGCCAGCAGCCCCGGGGGACAGGGATACCAGCCCCAGCATTTT. The V gene is TRBV6-5, the J gene TRBJ1-5; TRBD1 matches at 9 bases. This CDR3 contains 15 residues. Per germline, CDR1 MNHEY and CDR2 SVGAGI. The J segment lost 7 bases and the V segment lost 6 bases, leaving 10 bases of the junction unmatched.

This clone was picked up a small number of times. This chain connects TRBV5-4 to TRBJ1-2; D is possibly TRBD1 (5 bases). Deletions cut 4 bases from V and 4 bases from J, with 14 bases between. The CDR3 has 14 residues. Germline V lookup: CDR1 SGHNT, CDR2 YYREEE (reference sequence). CDR3 region: CASSPRDGLYGYTF. The CDR3, as DNA: TGTGCCAGCAGCCCCCGGGACGGTCTCTATGGCTACACCTTC.

The chain's CDR3 is CASSYYAGLGGYTF. CDR3 in DNA: TGTGCCAGCAGTTACTACGCGGGCCTAGGTGGCTACACCTTC. The V and J genes are TRBV6-6 and TRBJ1-2; D not certain. CDR3 length: 14 amino acids. CDR1 is MNHNY and CDR2 is SVGAGI in the germline V gene (reference sequence). V lost 1 base and J 7 bases, leaving 13 bases between the germline ends.

This chain links TRBV9 with TRBJ2-7; D is possibly TRBD2 (6 bases). The CDR3 extends over 15 amino acids. Trimming left V 4 bases short and J 4 bases short, with 18 bases between. CDR1 and CDR2 (germline): SGDLS, YYNGEE. The DNA of the CDR3 is TGTGCCAGCAGCACGGGGGTGGGGCCTGAGTACGAGCAGTACTTC. This translates into CASSTGVGPEYEQYF.

In this sample, this clone turned up once. The chain recombines TRBV18 with TRBJ2-5; D may correspond to TRBD1 or TRBD2 (6 bases each). The CDR3 contains 13 residues. V was trimmed by 6 bases and J by 3 bases, leaving 11 bases between them. The germline CDR1 and CDR2 sequences are KGHSH and LQKENI. DNA for the CDR3: TGTGCCAGCTCTCGGGGGCTTGAAGAGACCCAGTACTTC. Amino acid sequence: CASSRGLEETQYF.

The chain is built from TRBV27 and TRBJ2-7; TRBD1 aligns across 8 bases. The CDR3 runs to 19 residues. The V segment lost 2 bases and the J segment 0 bases; nucleotides outside the gene matches: 15. Germline lookup yields CDR1 MNHEY and CDR2 SMNVEV (reference sequence). CDR3: CASSLTPGGLARLSYEQYF. The CDR3 DNA is TGTGCCAGCAGTTTAACCCCAGGGGGCCTAGCGAGGCTCTCCTACGAGCAGTACTTC.

The gene calls are TRBV30 and TRBJ2-7, with 8 bases matching TRBD2. V trimming: 0 bases; J trimming: 5 bases; junction bases outside the gene matches: 9. This CDR3 is built from 15 residues. Looked up from germline, CDR1 is GTSNPN and CDR2 is SVGIG (reference sequence). CDR3 protein: CAWSVRGGRTDEQYF. The CDR3 DNA reads TGTGCCTGGAGTGTACGGGGCGGGAGGACCGACGAGCAGTACTTC.

The gene calls are TRBV4-1 and TRBJ2-3, with 10 bases fitting TRBD2. With 3 bases clipped from V and 4 bases from J, the junction kept 4 bases outside the gene matches. Germline lookup yields CDR1 MGHRA and CDR2 YSYEKL. The CDR3 has 15 amino acids. CDR3 in amino acids: CASSHGTSEADTQYF. The CDR3, as DNA: TGCGCCAGCAGCCATGGGACTAGCGAAGCAGATACGCAGTATTTT.

This clone was seen ten or more times. This chain links TRBV11-2 with TRBJ2-2; D is unclear. V was cut by 1 base and J by 7 bases, with 4 bases left in between. This CDR3 contains 12 residues. The germline V gene has CDR1 SGHAT and CDR2 FQNNGV. CDR3 sequence: CASSLGSGELFF. The CDR3, as DNA: TGTGCCAGCAGCTTAGGGAGCGGGGAGCTGTTTTTT.

The chain joins TRBV30 to TRBJ1-3, with D perhaps matching TRBD1 (5 bases). The CDR3 is 14 amino acids. Trimming shortened V by 7 bases and J by 0 bases, and 13 bases separated the two germline ends. From germline, CDR1 is GTSNPN and CDR2 SVGIG (reference sequence). The DNA for the CDR3 is TGTGCCTCTTCGACAGCCAGCTCTGGAAACACCATATATTTT. Amino acid sequence: CASSTASSGNTIYF.

CDR3 nucleotide sequence: TGTGCCAGCAGTGGAGGGGTTGGGGCCAACGTCCTGACTTTC. Translated: CASSGGVGANVLTF. The rearrangement uses TRBV2 and TRBJ2-6; tentatively, D is TRBD1 or TRBD2 (5 bases each). Between the trimmed V and J ends, which lost 4 bases and 3 bases, there was a span of 7 bases. Germline CDR1 reads SNHLY; CDR2 reads FYNNEI. This CDR3 is 14 amino acids long.

The chain has TRBV6-5 and TRBJ2-7; D perhaps matches TRBD1 (5 bases). Germline V lookup: CDR1 MNHEY, CDR2 SVGAGI. Trimming removed 0 bases at V and 6 bases at J, with 15 bases between. This CDR3 is built from 15 residues. The DNA of the CDR3 is TGTGCCAGCAGTTACTCGAGTGGCAGGGCCACCGAGCAGTACTTC. Translation: CASSYSSGRATEQYF.

The rearrangement links TRBV9 to TRBJ2-3; 14 bases match TRBD2. The CDR3 totals 16 residues. J gave up 4 bases and V 4 bases, and 5 bases lay outside the gene matches. Per the germline V gene, CDR1 is SGDLS and CDR2 is YYNGEE. CDR3 in amino acids: CASSRGTSGSSDTQYF. The CDR3 DNA is TGTGCCAGCAGCAGAGGGACTAGCGGGAGCTCAGATACGCAGTATTTT.

There are a few counts of this clone. The V call is TRBV6-1, the J call TRBJ1-1; D ambiguous. This CDR3 contains 17 residues. V was clipped by 1 base and J by 4 bases, with 19 bases between them. Germline-derived CDR1 and CDR2 are MNHNS and SASEGT. The CDR3 sequence is CASSEGGQAGWGTEAFF. For the CDR3, the DNA is TGTGCCAGCAGTGAAGGAGGGCAGGCTGGTTGGGGCACTGAAGCTTTCTTT.

The chain couples TRBV11-3 to TRBJ2-7; weak D call: TRBD1 (7 bases). Germline assignment: CDR1 SGHNT and CDR2 YENEEA. The CDR3 consists of 15 residues. The V and J ends lost 5 bases and 0 bases respectively, with 14 bases between them. The CDR3: CASSGGGQTSYEQYF. The CDR3 DNA is TGTGCCAGCAGCGGAGGGGGACAGACCTCCTACGAGCAGTACTTC.

CDR3 loop: CASSKDSRQETQYF. The CDR3 DNA reads as TGTGCCAGCTCGAAGGACAGCCGTCAAGAGACCCAGTACTTC. V is TRBV9 and J is TRBJ2-5; D is possibly TRBD1 (6 bases). Germline CDR1 reads SGDLS; CDR2 reads YYNGEE. V lost 7 bases and J lost 2, with 15 bases in between. CDR3 length: 14 amino acids.

The genes are TRBV28 and TRBJ1-5; D remains ambiguous. The germline V gene encodes CDR1 MDHEN and CDR2 SYDVKM. Trimming removed 3 bases from V and 0 bases from J, with 3 bases in between. The CDR3 length is 13 residues. The CDR3 nucleotides are TGTGCCAGCAGTTTTCATAGCAATCAGCCCCAGCATTTT. As protein: CASSFHSNQPQHF.

The genes are TRBV19 and TRBJ2-2; D unresolved. V shed 1 base and J shed 6 bases, with 9 bases lying between them. CDR1 and CDR2 from the germline V gene are LNHDA and SQIVND (reference sequence). The CDR3 runs 14 residues. CDR3 loop: CASSIAPGPGELFF. The CDR3, as DNA: TGTGCCAGTAGTATAGCCCCGGGCCCCGGGGAGCTGTTTTTT.

In its sample, this clone was seen a few times. This chain links TRBV29-1 with TRBJ2-3; 8 positions agree with TRBD2. Per the germline V gene, CDR1 is SQVTM and CDR2 is ANQGSEA. The CDR3 runs to 15 residues. V lost 3 bases and J lost 2; bases outside the gene matches: 7. CDR3 sequence (DNA): TGCAGCGTTGAGGTAGCGGGGTACCTCACAGATACGCAGTATTTT. Amino acids: CSVEVAGYLTDTQYF.

The genes are TRBV4-2 and TRBJ1-2, with D uncertain. CDR1 is LGHNA, CDR2 YNFKEQ, per germline. V was clipped by 0 bases and J by 0 bases, with 11 bases between them. There are 16 residues in the CDR3. As DNA, the CDR3 is TGTGCCAGCAGCCAAGAGAACAAGAAAACTAACTATGGCTACACCTTC. It is translated as CASSQENKKTNYGYTF.

The V gene is TRBV27, the J gene TRBJ2-7; 10 bases line up with TRBD2. CDR3 length equals 15 residues. With 6 bases clipped from V and 3 bases from J, the junction kept 8 bases outside the gene matches. Germline CDR1 MNHEY, CDR2 SMNVEV (reference sequence). CDR3 sequence: CASRESGRAFYEQYF. The CDR3 DNA follows: TGTGCCAGCAGGGAGAGCGGGAGGGCCTTCTACGAGCAGTACTTC.